This T cell receptor beta chain was sequenced during a study of pediatric ulcerative colitis. This clone was seen a few times. This CDR3 has 14 amino acids. V was pared by 4 bases and J by 5 bases, with 6 bases of the junction left unmatched. Per the germline V gene, CDR1 is LNHDA and CDR2 is SQIVND (reference sequence). Sequencing was performed with immunoSEQ multiplex PCR; in TCRdb, only in-frame clones are kept and a portion is missing. The sample carries roughly 64,000 clones, less than 90% recorded once. This receptor was identified in a boy between 10 and 17 years old with severe ulcerative colitis. Sequencing used blood. The chain recombines TRBV19 with TRBJ1-1; TRBD1 aligns across 8 bases. The CDR3 reads CASSTEDRDTEAFF. CDR3 coding DNA: TGTGCCAGTAGTACCGAGGACAGGGATACTGAAGCTTTCTTT.